This passage covers 13 T cell receptor beta chains from one sample sequenced in a study of cytomegalovirus exposure and HLA in healthy donors. In the PCR, 60 Vbeta and 13 Jbeta primers were used. The data were produced by immunoSEQ multiplex PCR, yet TCRdb's version contains in-frame clones alone and is incomplete. The sample holds fewer than 250,000 clones, roughly 80% seen once. The sample consisted of PBMCs. Receptors were obtained from a woman aged 50 to 60 in good health and CMV-seronegative.

This sequence joins TRBV5-6 and TRBJ1-2; 7 bases are shared with TRBD1. Germline values: CDR1 SGHDT, CDR2 YYEEEE. V lost 4 bases to trimming and J lost 8 bases; unmatched junction nucleotides: 5. This CDR3 is 12 amino acids long. The CDR3 protein is CASSPGTVGYTF. In DNA form, the CDR3 reads TGTGCCAGCAGCCCCGGGACAGTCGGCTACACCTTC.

The chain is built from TRBV4-3 and TRBJ2-7, with 7 bases identical to TRBD1. The V gene end was trimmed by 0 bases and the J gene end by 6 bases; junction bases not matched to a gene: 20. CDR3 length: 19 amino acids. Germline V gene sequence: CDR1 LGHNA, CDR2 YSLEER. The CDR3 nucleotides read TGCGCCAGCAGCCAAGAATTCGGGGTAACAGGGGCCATTCGGGTCGAGCAGTACTTC. This translates into CASSQEFGVTGAIRVEQYF.

The CDR3 loop is CASSGFGQGGDSPLHF. The CDR3 DNA reads TGTGCCAGCAGTGGATTCGGACAGGGGGGTGATTCACCCCTCCACTTT. V usage is TRBV2 and J usage is TRBJ1-6, with 10 bases matching TRBD1. From germline, CDR1 is SNHLY and CDR2 FYNNEI. Germline trimming cut 4 bases from V and 8 bases from J; bases unmatched to any gene: 8. The CDR3 consists of 16 residues.

This clone was seen many times. This chain uses TRBV4-3 with TRBJ2-3, with D perhaps TRBD2 (5 bases). The CDR3 runs to 17 residues. Germline loops: CDR1 LGHNA, CDR2 YSLEER. Trimming removed 0 bases at V and 7 bases at J, with 20 bases between. The CDR3 protein is CASSQDRLRLSGNTQYF. CDR3 DNA sequence: TGCGCCAGCAGCCAAGATCGGCTCCGCTTATCGGGGAATACGCAGTATTTT.

The table lists this clone with a few counts. The chain carries TRBV30 and TRBJ2-1; possibly TRBD2 for D (6 bases). V shed 0 bases and J shed 1 base, with 13 bases lying between them. The CDR3 totals 16 residues. The V gene's germline CDR1 is GTSNPN and CDR2 SVGIG (reference sequence). The CDR3 spells CAWSVGTHPSYNEQFF. The CDR3 nucleotides are TGTGCCTGGAGTGTGGGGACTCATCCTTCCTACAATGAGCAGTTCTTC.

V and J are TRBV5-1 and TRBJ1-3; TRBD1 is a possible D gene (6 bases). Trimming left V 3 bases short and J 0 bases short, with 13 bases between. The CDR3 has 16 residues. In germline, CDR1 is SGHRS, CDR2 YFSETQ. For the CDR3, the DNA is TGCGCCAGCAGCTCCTTAGGGACACCCTCTGGAAACACCATATATTTT. Amino acids: CASSSLGTPSGNTIYF.

The chain carries TRBV7-9 and TRBJ2-5; 7 bases map to TRBD2. V trimming: 0 bases; J trimming: 5 bases; junction bases outside the gene matches: 3. Per the germline V gene, CDR1 is SEHNR and CDR2 is FQNEAQ (reference sequence). The CDR3 has 14 residues. CDR3 sequence reads: CASSLAAGSETQYF. Here the CDR3 DNA reads TGTGCCAGCAGCTTAGCAGCGGGAAGCGAGACCCAGTACTTC.

This clone was seen a single time. The rearrangement uses TRBV21-1 and TRBJ2-1; TRBD1, as called in the table, went unchecked against the DNA. TRBV21-1 is tagged as a pseudogene. CDR3 size: 17 residues. CDR3 in DNA: TGTGCCAGCAGCAGTCAAGTGACAGGGGGCTCCTACAATGAGCAGTTCTTC. As protein: CASSSQVTGGSYNEQFF.

The chain combines TRBV19 with TRBJ1-1; tentative D call: TRBD1 (5 bases). Germline CDR1 LNHDA, CDR2 SQIVND (reference sequence). The CDR3 is made up of 15 amino acids. With 3 bases removed from V and 4 bases from J, the gap between germline ends came to 15 bases. This CDR3 reads CASSMAGPGSTEAFF. CDR3 in DNA: TGTGCCAGTAGTATGGCGGGACCAGGGAGCACTGAAGCTTTCTTT.

The chain recombines TRBV7-3 with TRBJ2-5; 9 bases match TRBD2. Trimming removed 1 base from V and 3 bases from J; junction bases left unmatched: 3. There are 15 residues in the CDR3. Germline lookup yields CDR1 SGHTA and CDR2 FQGTGA. The CDR3 DNA sequence: TGTGCCAGCAGCTTAAGGCGGGAGGGGGAAGAGACCCAGTACTTC. Translated: CASSLRREGEETQYF.

This clone was recorded only once. This chain connects TRBV5-1 to TRBJ2-5; 9 bases map to TRBD1. The V and J ends lost 3 bases and 5 bases, in that order; junction bases with no gene match: 8. This CDR3 region has 15 residues. Germline loops: CDR1 SGHRS, CDR2 YFSETQ. This CDR3 reads CASSSTGGSFETQYF. The CDR3 DNA follows: TGCGCCAGCAGCTCGACAGGGGGGTCGTTTGAGACCCAGTACTTC.

The chain couples TRBV5-8 to TRBJ1-2, with 10 bases lining up with TRBD1. Germline V gives CDR1 SGHTS, CDR2 YDEGEE. This CDR3 region has 16 residues. The junction had 7 bases not matched to a gene; V was cut back by 4 bases and J by 1 base. Here the CDR3 DNA reads TGTGCCAGCAGCCTGCCGGGACAGGGGAGTAACTATGGCTACACCTTC. It codes for CASSLPGQGSNYGYTF.

In this sample, this clone turned up once. The CDR3 region has the DNA TGTGCCAGTAGTATGCAGGATCGATCCTACGAGCAGTACTTC. The encoded protein is CASSMQDRSYEQYF. This chain joins TRBV19 and TRBJ2-7; no clear D gene. Trimming shortened V by 3 bases and J by 1 base, and 10 bases separated the two germline ends. Germline loops: CDR1 LNHDA, CDR2 SQIVND (reference sequence). CDR3 length equals 14 residues.